These 30 T cell receptor beta chains came from one sample sequenced in a study of PD-1 blockade in classical Hodgkin lymphoma. Sequencing was performed with immunoSEQ multiplex PCR; in TCRdb, only in-frame clones are kept and a portion is missing. The data hold 25,000 to 30,000 clones, with approximately 78% observed a single time. Time point reported: cycle 4 day 1 (C4D1), after less than 7 weeks of nivolumab. There was relapse after autologous stem cell transplantation in every patient, and there was variation in brentuximab vedotin exposure. Purification of CD4+ T cells from thawed PBMCs was achieved by magnetic negative selection. The specimen comprised CD4+ T cells from blood, sampled before the fourth cycle of nivolumab. These receptors were collected from a human donor with classical Hodgkin lymphoma.

V gene TRBV29-1 combines with J gene TRBJ1-1; TRBD1 aligns across 8 bases. Germline CDR1 is SQVTM and CDR2 is ANQGSEA. J gave up 0 bases and V 6 bases, and 9 bases lay outside the gene matches. The CDR3 is made up of 15 amino acids. The CDR3 protein is CSVADRGTVNTEAFF. The CDR3 DNA reads as TGCAGCGTCGCTGACAGGGGAACTGTGAACACTGAAGCTTTCTTT.

V usage is TRBV5-1 and J usage is TRBJ1-2; the D gene is possibly TRBD1 (6 bases). Germline values: CDR1 SGHRS, CDR2 YFSETQ. The ends were cut back, 0 bases at V and 2 bases at J, with 11 bases in the middle. The CDR3 has 15 residues. The CDR3 sequence is CASSLVGTKNYGYTF. CDR3 bases: TGCGCCAGCAGCTTGGTAGGGACAAAAAACTATGGCTACACCTTC.

This clone was detected only once. The chain carries TRBV5-1 and TRBJ1-1; D gene unclear. Trimming removed 5 bases at V and 14 bases at J, with 25 bases between. Germline CDR1 SGHRS, CDR2 YFSETQ. The CDR3 has 14 residues. The CDR3 loop is CASSPTTQGAFGFF. The CDR3 DNA reads as TGCGCCAGCAGTCCAACTACACAAGGAGCGTTTGGATTCTTT.

This clone was recorded once. The chain has TRBV5-1 and TRBJ2-6, with unresolved D. Looked up from germline, CDR1 is SGHRS and CDR2 is YFSETQ. This CDR3 is built from 14 residues. The V end was cut by 6 bases, the J end by 2 bases, with 9 bases between. As DNA, the CDR3 is TGCGCCAGCATCATAGTCCCTGGGGCCAACGTCCTGACTTTC. This codes for CASIIVPGANVLTF.

The chain joins TRBV2 to TRBJ1-6; D may be TRBD1 (6 bases). CDR1 and CDR2 from the germline V gene are SNHLY and FYNNEI. The CDR3 contains 15 residues. V dropped 2 bases and J dropped 9 bases, with 14 bases sitting between them. For the CDR3, the DNA is TGTGCCAGCAGTGAATCCCAGGGGTTGGGTTCACCCCTCCACTTT. Amino acid sequence: CASSESQGLGSPLHF.

This chain uses TRBV6-5 with TRBJ1-2, with 11 bases aligning to TRBD1. The CDR3 runs 16 residues. Germline CDR1 is MNHEY and CDR2 is SVGAGI. V lost 0 bases, J lost 0 bases, and 0 bases stayed unmatched. CDR3 sequence (DNA): TGTGCCAGCAGTTACTCGGGACAGGGGGCTAACTATGGCTACACCTTC. This codes for CASSYSGQGANYGYTF.

The genes are TRBV28 and TRBJ2-3; D not certain. CDR1 MDHEN and CDR2 SYDVKM come from the germline V gene. Trimming stripped 9 bases from V and 2 bases from J, with 9 bases between. The CDR3 runs 12 residues. CDR3 sequence reads: CASQRITDTQYF. As DNA, the CDR3 is TGTGCCAGTCAACGGATCACAGATACGCAGTATTTT.

CDR3 region: CASSLTREALLVRPAIQYF. The CDR3 bases are TGCGCCAGCAGCTTAACCAGGGAAGCCCTTCTAGTCCGACCCGCCATTCAGTACTTC. The chain couples TRBV5-1 to TRBJ2-4, with D maybe TRBD1 (5 bases). CDR1 is SGHRS and CDR2 is YFSETQ in the germline V gene. Trimming pared 2 bases from V and 9 bases from J, leaving 30 bases between. The CDR3 runs to 19 residues.

Regarding this clone: A read error is likely, as this CDR3 ends without the conserved phenylalanine or tryptophan. The gene calls are TRBV5-8 and TRBJ2-6, with D unclear. Germline V gene data show CDR1 as SGHTS and CDR2 as YDEGEE. The CDR3 has 16 amino acids. The V and J ends lost 7 bases and 5 bases respectively, with 19 bases between them. The DNA of the CDR3 is TGTGCCAGCGGAGAGACCACACAAAGTCGGGCCAACGTCCTGACTCTC. Translated: CASGETTQSRANVLTL.

CDR3 DNA: TGTGCCAGCAGTTCCTCAGACCGCCCCACTAATTATGCCGCTTTCTTT. The encoded protein is CASSSSDRPTNYAAFF. This chain connects TRBV6-5 to TRBJ1-1; D gene ambiguous. The V end lost 4 bases, the J end lost 11 bases, and 26 bases lay between the germline ends. From germline, CDR1 is MNHEY and CDR2 SVGAGI. The CDR3 is 16 amino acids.

The chain carries TRBV6-6 and TRBJ2-3; D is unresolved. This CDR3 has 15 residues. Trimming removed 6 bases from V and 4 bases from J, with 17 bases in between. Germline CDR1 reads MNHNY; CDR2 reads SVGAGI (reference sequence). The CDR3: CASSRPIDVSDTQYF. Written as DNA, the CDR3 is TGTGCCAGCAGCCGCCCAATCGATGTGTCAGATACGCAGTATTTT.

The chain is built from TRBV2 and TRBJ2-7; 7 bases are shared with TRBD1. V lost 7 bases to trimming and J lost 5 bases; unmatched junction nucleotides: 8. The CDR3 runs to 13 residues. CDR1 is SNHLY, CDR2 FYNNEI, per germline. CDR3 sequence: CASIPTGKNEQYF. CDR3 DNA sequence: TGTGCCAGCATACCGACAGGGAAGAACGAGCAGTACTTC.

V and J are TRBV5-1 and TRBJ1-2, with TRBD1 matching over 8 bases. This CDR3 region has 14 residues. J lost 5 bases, V lost 5 bases, and 8 bases had no gene match. From germline, CDR1 is SGHRS and CDR2 YFSETQ. The CDR3: CASSTGQGTYGYTF. The CDR3 coding sequence is TGCGCCAGCAGTACTGGACAGGGCACTTATGGCTACACCTTC.

This chain joins TRBV7-2 and TRBJ1-2, with a weak D call TRBD1 (6 bases). Germline CDR1 and CDR2: SGHTA and FQGNSA. V gave up 3 bases and J gave up 0 bases, with 17 bases separating them. The CDR3 is 17 residues long. The CDR3 bases are TGTGCCAGCAGCTTGGCCTCTCGGACAGCCTCTAACTATGGCTACACCTTC. This translates into CASSLASRTASNYGYTF.

V usage is TRBV18 and J usage is TRBJ2-5; 9 bases map to TRBD2. This CDR3 region has 15 residues. The germline V gene encodes CDR1 KGHSH and CDR2 LQKENI. Trimming removed 3 bases from V and 4 bases from J; junction bases left unmatched: 6. The CDR3 region is CASSPAGGPIETQYF. CDR3 nucleotides: TGTGCCAGCTCACCTGCGGGGGGGCCGATAGAGACCCAGTACTTC.

V gene TRBV28 combines with J gene TRBJ2-2; 7 bases align to TRBD1. V shed 3 bases, J shed 2 bases, and the junction held 6 bases outside the gene matches. Germline values: CDR1 MDHEN, CDR2 SYDVKM. The CDR3 length is 16 residues. The CDR3 sequence: CASSFRQGYNTGELFF. The CDR3, as DNA: TGTGCCAGCAGTTTCCGACAGGGCTACAACACCGGGGAGCTGTTTTTT.

The V and J genes are TRBV30 and TRBJ2-1; possible D gene TRBD2, 6 bases. This CDR3 has 13 residues. V was clipped by 3 bases and J by 5 bases, with 11 bases between them. CDR1 and CDR2 from the germline V gene are GTSNPN and SVGIG (reference sequence). The CDR3 spells CAWSYGGDNEQFF. CDR3 DNA sequence: TGTGCCTGGAGCTACGGCGGGGACAATGAGCAGTTCTTC.

The V call is TRBV7-9, the J call TRBJ1-5; D is unclear. The CDR3 length is 14 residues. Germline CDR1 and CDR2: SEHNR and FQNEAQ (reference sequence). Trimming pared 3 bases from V and 1 base from J, leaving 7 bases between. The CDR3 region is CASSFRWSNQPQHF. CDR3 nucleotides: TGTGCCAGCAGCTTTAGGTGGAGCAATCAGCCCCAGCATTTT.

The genes are TRBV6-5 and TRBJ1-2; no firm D call. Germline lookup yields CDR1 MNHEY and CDR2 SVGAGI. With 2 bases removed from V and 8 bases from J, the gap between germline ends came to 15 bases. The CDR3 is 14 residues long. The CDR3 region is CASSYEPGERGYTF. Written as DNA, the CDR3 is TGTGCCAGCAGTTACGAGCCGGGAGAGCGAGGCTACACCTTC.

The gene calls are TRBV29-1 and TRBJ2-5, with a possible D match to TRBD1 (6 bases). This CDR3 is built from 12 residues. In germline, CDR1 is SQVTM, CDR2 ANQGSEA. V shed 4 bases and J shed 4 bases, with 10 bases lying between them. The CDR3, as DNA: TGCAGCGTTGCTGGGGGCCCAGAGACCCAGTACTTC. Residues: CSVAGGPETQYF.

The chain employs TRBV6-6 and TRBJ2-7, with 10 nucleotides matching TRBD2. The J segment lost 2 bases and the V segment lost 2 bases, leaving 3 bases of the junction unmatched. This CDR3 has 15 amino acids. The germline V gene has CDR1 MNHNY and CDR2 SVGAGI (reference sequence). The CDR3 loop is CASSYELAGAYEQYF. The CDR3 DNA reads TGTGCCAGCAGTTACGAGCTAGCGGGGGCCTACGAGCAGTACTTC.

This chain joins TRBV14 and TRBJ2-5; a possible D gene is TRBD1 (7 bases). V lost 4 bases and J 7 bases, leaving 16 bases between the germline ends. Germline V gene lookup returns CDR1 SGHDN and CDR2 FVKESK. The CDR3 length is 14 residues. CDR3 sequence: CASSPVRGAGTQYF. DNA for the CDR3: TGTGCCAGCAGCCCAGTCAGGGGGGCAGGGACCCAGTACTTC.

This chain uses TRBV6-6 with TRBJ2-3; D is perhaps TRBD2 (6 bases). The germline V gene has CDR1 MNHNY and CDR2 SVGAGI (reference sequence). V lost 6 bases to trimming and J lost 1 base, with 17 bases between them. This CDR3 has 16 residues. For the CDR3, the DNA is TGTGCCAGCAGACCGCCGCTGGGGACTGGCACAGATACGCAGTATTTT. This translates into CASRPPLGTGTDTQYF.

This chain links TRBV5-1 with TRBJ2-2, with 7 bases identical to TRBD2. Per the germline V gene, CDR1 is SGHRS and CDR2 is YFSETQ. Trimming at V came to 8 bases and at J to 4 bases, leaving 11 bases not matched to a gene. CDR3 length: 15 residues. In DNA form, the CDR3 reads TGCGCCAGTCTTCCCAGCGGGGAAGGCACCGGGGAGCTGTTTTTT. This translates into CASLPSGEGTGELFF.

This clone has more than one count but fewer than ten. V gene TRBV5-1 combines with J gene TRBJ1-6; D gene ambiguous. The germline CDR1 and CDR2 sequences are SGHRS and YFSETQ. This CDR3 comprises 15 residues. V was shortened by 0 bases and J by 0 bases, with 4 bases between the two germline ends. The CDR3 is CASSLEGSYNSPLHF. Here the CDR3 DNA reads TGCGCCAGCAGCTTGGAGGGCTCCTATAATTCACCCCTCCACTTT.

The J gene is TRBJ1-3, the V gene TRBV7-8; the D is unclear. V lost 1 base and J 5 bases, leaving 0 bases between the germline ends. The CDR3 contains 11 residues. Looked up from germline, CDR1 is SGHVS and CDR2 is FQNEAQ. The CDR3 region is CASSLGNTIYF. The CDR3 bases are TGTGCCAGCAGCTTAGGAAACACCATATATTTT. The whole variable domain, filled in from reference TRBV7-8 and TRBJ1-3, reads GAGVSQSPRYKVAKRGQDVALRCDPISGHVSLFWYQQALGQGPEFLTYFQNEAQLDKSGLPSDRFFAERPEGSVSTLKIQRTQQEDSAVYLCASSLGNTIYFGEGSWLTVV.

The rearrangement uses TRBV4-2 and TRBJ1-1, with D perhaps TRBD1 (6 bases). Per the germline V gene, CDR1 is LGHNA and CDR2 is YNFKEQ. V dropped 5 bases and J dropped 1 base, with 14 bases sitting between them. CDR3 length equals 15 residues. The CDR3 DNA reads as TGTGCCAGCAGCTCCGGACAGCCCCCGAACACTGAAGCTTTCTTT. Its protein product is CASSSGQPPNTEAFF.

The chain uses TRBV7-8 and TRBJ1-6; 9 bases line up with TRBD1. The ends lost 4 bases at V and 7 bases at J; junction bases unmatched: 8. CDR1 SGHVS and CDR2 FQNEAQ come from the germline V gene. The CDR3 consists of 16 residues. The CDR3 nucleotides read TGTGCCAGCAGCTACTACCTAACAGGGGGCAATTCACCCCTCCACTTT. Its protein product is CASSYYLTGGNSPLHF.

The chain combines TRBV5-1 with TRBJ1-2, with D unclear. The CDR3 spans 12 residues. V lost 2 bases, J lost 8 bases, and 10 bases lay in between. Germline values: CDR1 SGHRS, CDR2 YFSETQ. The CDR3 region has the DNA TGCGCCAGCAGCTTAGGCGGAGAGGGCTACACCTTC. Amino acids: CASSLGGEGYTF.

The V gene is TRBV19, the J gene TRBJ2-6; a weak D match, TRBD2 (6 bases). The V end lost 2 bases, the J end lost 4 bases, and 18 bases lay between the germline ends. Germline-derived CDR1 and CDR2 are LNHDA and SQIVND (reference sequence). The CDR3 sequence is 18 residues long. The CDR3 coding sequence is TGTGCCAGTAGTATATCCGGGACTGCCACTCGGGGGGCCAACGTCCTGACTTTC. It encodes CASSISGTATRGANVLTF.